This T cell receptor beta chain stems from a study of cytomegalovirus exposure and HLA in healthy donors. The CDR3 is made up of 12 amino acids. Trimming removed 7 bases from V and 13 bases from J; junction bases left unmatched: 6. Germline V gene data show CDR1 as SQVTM and CDR2 as ANQGSEA. Findings and caveats of the study: Later analysis showed most CMV-associated TCR beta chains appearing HLA-restricted. Common viral pathogens seemed to be connected with several of the most significant clusters, according to a later analysis. Among TCR beta chains of equal frequency, HLA-associated ones were more clonally expanded in a later analysis.

The PCR ran on 60 Vbeta and 13 Jbeta primers. Clones were sequenced by immunoSEQ multiplex PCR, and TCRdb holds only the in-frame ones, with some missing. The sample lists 50,000 or so clones; about three quarters were seen once. In the case of this clone: Its antigen is not identified.

The receptor was derived from a young man in good health and CMV-seronegative. Sequencing was performed on PBMCs. The rearrangement joins TRBV29-1 to TRBJ2-1; TRBD2 matches 14 bases. This CDR3 is CSALGLAGEQFF. In nucleotides, the CDR3 is TGCAGCGCCCTGGGACTAGCGGGAGAACAGTTCTTC.